The 25 T cell receptor beta chains listed next were all sequenced from one sample in a study of blood T cell repertoires in COVID-19. The table came from immunoSEQ multiplex PCR; TCRdb's copy has only in-frame clones and leaves some out. The sample yields under 150,000 clones, approximately 88% seen once. Sequences were obtained from peripheral blood. Receptor source: a man in his sixties with acute or convalescent COVID-19.

The gene calls are TRBV5-1 and TRBJ2-3; D possibly corresponds to TRBD2 (5 bases). In germline, CDR1 is SGHRS, CDR2 YFSETQ. The CDR3 covers 12 residues. V was shortened by 7 bases and J by 5 bases, with 11 bases between the two germline ends. CDR3 sequence: CASSGREDTQYF. Written as DNA, the CDR3 is TGCGCCAGCTCCGGACGGGAAGATACGCAGTATTTT.

J is TRBJ1-2 and V is TRBV11-2, with D perhaps TRBD1 (6 bases). Looked up from germline, CDR1 is SGHAT and CDR2 is FQNNGV. This CDR3 has 14 residues. Trimming pared 0 bases from V and 4 bases from J, leaving 9 bases between. The CDR3 region has the DNA TGTGCCAGCAGCTTAGATCGGGACATCTATGGCTACACCTTC. The encoded protein is CASSLDRDIYGYTF.

V gene TRBV6-4 combines with J gene TRBJ1-1, with D hard to call. Germline V CDR1 and CDR2: MRHNA, SNTAGT. Trimming removed 10 bases at V and 10 bases at J, with 13 bases between. The CDR3 is 10 amino acids. The CDR3 loop is CATRGVGAFF. CDR3 DNA: TGTGCCACTCGAGGCGTGGGAGCTTTCTTT.

The rearrangement joins TRBV19 to TRBJ1-2; D is possibly TRBD1 (5 bases). Germline values: CDR1 LNHDA, CDR2 SQIVND (reference sequence). V lost 3 bases and J 4 bases, leaving 21 bases between the germline ends. The CDR3 has 17 amino acids. The CDR3 DNA is TGTGCCAGTAGTATGCGGGACGGCGGAAGGCTAGTCTATGGCTACACCTTC. It specifies CASSMRDGGRLVYGYTF.

The chain carries TRBV7-8 and TRBJ2-2; 7 nucleotides agree with TRBD1. This CDR3 is 14 amino acids long. Germline loops: CDR1 SGHVS, CDR2 FQNEAQ. After removal of 5 bases from V and 5 bases from J, the junction contained 5 bases not matched to a gene. The chain's CDR3 is CASSRGTVTGELFF. The CDR3 nucleotides read TGTGCCAGCAGCCGAGGGACAGTTACCGGGGAGCTGTTTTTT.

This chain uses TRBV5-1 with TRBJ2-5, with 8 bases aligning to TRBD2. The ends lost 7 bases at V and 5 bases at J; junction bases unmatched: 10. Germline V gene data show CDR1 as SGHRS and CDR2 as YFSETQ. The CDR3 sequence is 14 residues long. Written as DNA, the CDR3 is TGCGCCAGCGGACACCCGAGCGGGGGTGAGACCCAGTACTTC. Protein: CASGHPSGGETQYF.

The J gene is TRBJ2-2, the V gene TRBV19, with TRBD1 matching 7 bases. J gave up 2 bases and V 3 bases, and 9 bases lay outside the gene matches. Germline assignment: CDR1 LNHDA and CDR2 SQIVND (reference sequence). The CDR3 spans 17 residues. CDR3 in amino acids: CASSMPTGIENTGELFF. As DNA, the CDR3 is TGTGCCAGTAGTATGCCGACAGGGATAGAAAACACCGGGGAGCTGTTTTTT.

V usage is TRBV3-1 (or the pseudogene TRBV3-2) and J usage is TRBJ1-4; TRBD1 agrees at 11 bases. The CDR3 runs 15 residues. Germline V CDR1 and CDR2: LGHDT, YNNKEL (reference sequence). The V and J ends lost 4 bases and 8 bases, in that order; junction bases with no gene match: 6. The CDR3 sequence is CASSLRTGGREKLFF. Here the CDR3 DNA reads TGTGCCAGCAGCCTCCGGACAGGGGGCCGGGAAAAACTGTTTTTT.

The V call is TRBV5-4, the J call TRBJ2-7, with TRBD1 matching 10 bases. Per germline, CDR1 SGHNT and CDR2 YYREEE (reference sequence). The V segment lost 1 base and the J segment 2 bases; nucleotides outside the gene matches: 3. This CDR3 is built from 15 residues. CDR3 sequence (DNA): TGTGCCAGCAGCTTGCGGGACAGGGGCCCCTACGAGCAGTACTTC. It is translated as CASSLRDRGPYEQYF.

This clone has only one observation. The gene calls are TRBV5-1 and TRBJ1-2, with D possibly being TRBD1 (5 bases). V shed 3 bases and J shed 8 bases, with 17 bases lying between them. The CDR3 consists of 14 residues. Germline CDR1 reads SGHRS; CDR2 reads YFSETQ. CDR3 region: CASSSGTGGDGYTF. The CDR3 DNA follows: TGCGCCAGCAGCTCGGGGACCGGAGGGGACGGCTACACCTTC.

CDR3 protein: CASSQGSYEQYF. As DNA, the CDR3 is TGTGCCAGCAGCCAAGGTAGCTACGAGCAGTACTTC. The V and J genes are TRBV3-1 (or the pseudogene TRBV3-2) and TRBJ2-7; D unclear. The CDR3 totals 12 residues. Germline CDR1 and CDR2: LGHDT and YNNKEL (reference sequence). Trimming left V 1 base short and J 3 bases short, with 4 bases between.

The CDR3 sequence: CASSWIAGGPDTQYF. The DNA of the CDR3 is TGTGCCAGCAGCTGGATAGCGGGGGGGCCGGATACGCAGTATTTT. This chain uses TRBV7-8 with TRBJ2-3; 11 bases fit TRBD2. V lost 4 bases to trimming and J lost 6 bases; unmatched junction nucleotides: 6. Germline V CDR1 and CDR2: SGHVS, FQNEAQ. The CDR3 consists of 15 residues.

This chain connects TRBV13 to TRBJ2-7; maybe TRBD1 (5 bases). CDR1 and CDR2 (germline): PRHDT, FYEKMQ (reference sequence). With 2 bases removed from V and 4 bases from J, the gap between germline ends came to 12 bases. The CDR3 length is 14 residues. The CDR3 protein is CASSLLGAGYEQYF. The CDR3 bases are TGTGCCAGCAGCTTACTGGGTGCAGGGTACGAGCAGTACTTC.

CDR3 DNA: TGTGCCAGTAGTATGGGGACAGACTACGAGCAGTACTTC. This encodes CASSMGTDYEQYF. The chain couples TRBV19 to TRBJ2-7; 7 bases are a match to TRBD1. The germline CDR1 and CDR2 sequences are LNHDA and SQIVND (reference sequence). V lost 3 bases to trimming and J lost 3 bases; unmatched junction nucleotides: 2. CDR3 length: 13 amino acids.

This clone was found a few times. This rearrangement joins TRBV29-1 to TRBJ2-7; D possibly corresponds to TRBD2 (6 bases). Germline CDR1 reads SQVTM; CDR2 reads ANQGSEA. There are 11 residues in the CDR3. Trimming stripped 4 bases from V and 3 bases from J, with 7 bases between. The CDR3 sequence is CSVGEDYEQYF. CDR3 nucleotide sequence: TGCAGCGTTGGGGAGGACTACGAGCAGTACTTC.

This clone was seen only a few times. The chain combines TRBV5-1 with TRBJ1-6; D uncertain. Germline-derived CDR1 and CDR2 are SGHRS and YFSETQ. Trimming pared 1 base from V and 10 bases from J, leaving 12 bases between. The CDR3 loop spans 14 amino acids. The CDR3 region has the DNA TGCGCCAGCAGCTTGTTTCAGTTTGGCTCACCCCTCCACTTT. Its translation: CASSLFQFGSPLHF.

This sequence joins TRBV12-5 and TRBJ1-5; no reliable D call. The germline V gene has CDR1 LGHNT and CDR2 FRNRAP. The CDR3 consists of 16 residues. The V end was cut by 1 base, the J end by 0 bases, with 10 bases between. The CDR3 sequence: CASGLDSTYSNQPQHF. CDR3 coding DNA: TGTGCTAGTGGTTTGGACAGCACTTATAGCAATCAGCCCCAGCATTTT. Looking up the rest from reference TRBV12-5 and TRBJ1-5 gives the full variable domain: DARVTQTPRHKVTEMGQEVTMRCQPILGHNTVFWYRQTMMQGLELLAYFRNRAPLDDSGMPKDRFSAEMPDATLATLKIQPSEPRDSAVYFCASGLDSTYSNQPQHFGDGTRLSIL.

The rearrangement joins TRBV24-1 to TRBJ2-2; 7 bases agree with TRBD1. The V segment lost 3 bases and the J segment 2 bases; nucleotides outside the gene matches: 5. The germline V gene encodes CDR1 KGHDR and CDR2 SFDVKD. This CDR3 is built from 16 residues. The CDR3 region is CATSDMTGTNTGELFF. In DNA form, the CDR3 reads TGTGCCACCAGTGATATGACAGGGACCAACACCGGGGAGCTGTTTTTT.

CDR3 DNA sequence: TGTGCCAGCAGTGAAGTCGTAGCGGGGGGGTACAATGAGCAGTTCTTC. It specifies CASSEVVAGGYNEQFF. V is TRBV6-1 and J is TRBJ2-1, with 11 bases identical to TRBD2. CDR1 and CDR2 (germline): MNHNS, SASEGT. There are 16 residues in the CDR3. J was trimmed by 4 bases and V by 1 base; bases with no gene match: 3.

V gene TRBV7-8 combines with J gene TRBJ1-4; D call uncertain. Germline assignment: CDR1 SGHVS and CDR2 FQNEAQ. V shed 3 bases and J shed 8 bases, with 10 bases lying between them. The CDR3 is 13 residues long. DNA of the CDR3: TGTGCCAGCAGCTTGGGCGGGAGGGAAAAACTGTTTTTT. Translated: CASSLGGREKLFF.

The chain has TRBV6-5 and TRBJ1-4; tentative D call: TRBD1 (6 bases). This CDR3 is 13 amino acids long. The germline CDR1 and CDR2 sequences are MNHEY and SVGAGI. V gave up 6 bases and J gave up 8 bases, with 13 bases separating them. The CDR3 is CASRQTGLEKLFF. CDR3 coding DNA: TGTGCCAGCAGACAGACAGGTTTAGAAAAACTGTTTTTT.

The J gene is TRBJ2-1, the V gene TRBV5-1; 13 bases fit TRBD2. V was clipped by 3 bases and J by 1 base; unmatched bases: 13. Per the germline V gene, CDR1 is SGHRS and CDR2 is YFSETQ. The CDR3 has 20 amino acids. The CDR3 protein is CASSSAGTSGTGRSYNEQFF. In DNA form, the CDR3 reads TGCGCCAGCAGCTCCGCCGGGACTAGCGGGACGGGGCGGTCCTACAATGAGCAGTTCTTC. Supplemented by reference TRBV5-1 and TRBJ2-1, the full variable domain reads KAGVTQTPRYLIKTRGQQVTLSCSPISGHRSVSWYQQTPGQGLQFLFEYFSETQRNKGNFPGRFSGRQFSNSRSEMNVSTLELGDSALYLCASSSAGTSGTGRSYNEQFFGPGTRLTVL.

The gene calls are TRBV9 and TRBJ1-1; D uncertain. CDR1 is SGDLS, CDR2 YYNGEE, per germline. V lost 0 bases and J lost 4, with 13 bases in between. The CDR3 spans 15 residues. CDR3 loop: CASSVVPTRGTEAFF. CDR3 sequence (DNA): TGTGCCAGCAGCGTAGTCCCAACGCGGGGCACTGAAGCTTTCTTT.

The chain employs TRBV29-1 and TRBJ2-2; D gene ambiguous. Germline CDR1 and CDR2: SQVTM and ANQGSEA. This CDR3 is 12 amino acids long. Trimming removed 4 bases from V and 7 bases from J, with 10 bases in between. CDR3 amino acids: CSVGVRGGELFF. The CDR3 DNA reads as TGCAGCGTTGGGGTCCGAGGCGGGGAGCTGTTTTTT.

CDR3 DNA sequence: TGTGCCACCAGTGACCCGACAGGGGACTACAGGACCCAGTACTTC. This sequence encodes CATSDPTGDYRTQYF. The rearrangement uses TRBV24-1 and TRBJ2-5, with D tentatively TRBD1 (8 bases). The length of the CDR3 is 15 residues. The germline V gene has CDR1 KGHDR and CDR2 SFDVKD. Trimming took off 4 bases at V and 7 bases at J, with 18 bases between the two ends.